The clone carrying this TCR beta chain was recorded at least ten times. The sample is drawn from a study of T cell repertoires in cytomegalovirus infection. V lost 2 bases to trimming and J lost 2 bases; unmatched junction nucleotides: 8. This CDR3 comprises 16 residues. Germline lookup yields CDR1 SGHTA and CDR2 FQGNSA. TCRdb reanalysed the reads using MiXCR and keeps one entry per CDR3 protein. The data contain about 260,000 distinct CDR3 sequences, around 15% of them singletons. The chain combines TRBV7-2 with TRBJ2-7; 8 nucleotides match TRBD1. Sample: PBMCs. The origin of this receptor is a human donor in good health (CMV status not recorded). Some clones in this sample may be carry-over from other donors' samples. The CDR3 here is CASSLLVTGGPYEQYF. CDR3 nucleotides: TGTGCCAGCAGCTTATTGGTAACAGGGGGACCCTACGAGCAGTACTTC.